These 3 T cell receptor beta chains originate from one sample sequenced in a study of blood T cell repertoires in COVID-19. The protocol was immunoSEQ multiplex PCR, while the TCRdb copy is restricted to in-frame clones and leaves out a portion. The sample yields fewer than 200,000 clones, about 90% seen once. Sequencing was carried out using PBMCs or T cells enriched from blood (not recorded which). Receptor source: a human donor with acute COVID-19. The donor label of this sample is uncertain.

The chain couples TRBV4-1 to TRBJ1-5; the D gene is possibly TRBD1 (6 bases). The CDR3 runs 19 residues. Germline values: CDR1 MGHRA, CDR2 YSYEKL. Deletions cut 4 bases from V and 0 bases from J, with 22 bases between. CDR3 DNA: TGCGCCAGCAGCCTAGGAATTAAGGGGGAGATTACTAGCAATCAGCCCCAGCATTTT. It encodes CASSLGIKGEITSNQPQHF.

The V call is TRBV29-1, the J call TRBJ2-7; D is undetermined. The CDR3 contains 11 residues. In germline, CDR1 is SQVTM, CDR2 ANQGSEA. Trimming took off 5 bases at V and 5 bases at J, with 10 bases between the two ends. Here the CDR3 DNA reads TGCAGCGTTCGACTCCGGGACGAGCAGTACTTC. It codes for CSVRLRDEQYF.

The gene calls are TRBV6-5 and TRBJ1-2; tentatively, D is TRBD1 (5 bases). V gave up 6 bases and J gave up 8 bases, with 10 bases separating them. The germline V gene encodes CDR1 MNHEY and CDR2 SVGAGI. The length of the CDR3 is 11 residues. Written as DNA, the CDR3 is TGTGCCAGCAGCTTCCGGACAGGCTACACCTTC. Its protein product is CASSFRTGYTF.